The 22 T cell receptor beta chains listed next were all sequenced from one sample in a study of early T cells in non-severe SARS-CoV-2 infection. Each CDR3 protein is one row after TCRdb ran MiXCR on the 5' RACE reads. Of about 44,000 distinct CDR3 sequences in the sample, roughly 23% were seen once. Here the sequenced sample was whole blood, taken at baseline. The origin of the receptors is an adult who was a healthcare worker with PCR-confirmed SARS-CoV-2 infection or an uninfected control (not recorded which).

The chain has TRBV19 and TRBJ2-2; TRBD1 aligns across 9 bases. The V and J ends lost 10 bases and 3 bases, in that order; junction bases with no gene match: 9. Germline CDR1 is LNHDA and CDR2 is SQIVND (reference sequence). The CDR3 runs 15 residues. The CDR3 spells CATLNGQGYTGELFF. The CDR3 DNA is TGTGCCACCCTGAACGGACAGGGGTACACCGGGGAGCTGTTTTTT.

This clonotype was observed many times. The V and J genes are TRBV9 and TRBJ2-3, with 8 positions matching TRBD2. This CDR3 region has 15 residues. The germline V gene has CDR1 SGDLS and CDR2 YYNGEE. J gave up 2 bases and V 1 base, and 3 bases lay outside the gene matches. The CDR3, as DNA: TGTGCCAGCAGCGTAACTAGCGGATACACAGATACGCAGTATTTT. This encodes CASSVTSGYTDTQYF.

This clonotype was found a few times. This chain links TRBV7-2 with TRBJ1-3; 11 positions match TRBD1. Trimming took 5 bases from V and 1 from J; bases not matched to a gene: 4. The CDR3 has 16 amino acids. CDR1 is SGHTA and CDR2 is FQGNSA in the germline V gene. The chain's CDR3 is CASSRTGGLSGNTIYF. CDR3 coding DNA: TGTGCCAGCAGCCGGACAGGGGGCTTGTCTGGAAACACCATATATTTT. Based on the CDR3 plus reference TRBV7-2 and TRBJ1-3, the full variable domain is GAGVSQSPSNKVTEKGKDVELRCDPISGHTALYWYRQSLGQGLEFLIYFQGNSAPDKSGLPSDRFSAERTGGSVSTLTIQRTQQEDSAVYLCASSRTGGLSGNTIYFGEGSWLTVV.

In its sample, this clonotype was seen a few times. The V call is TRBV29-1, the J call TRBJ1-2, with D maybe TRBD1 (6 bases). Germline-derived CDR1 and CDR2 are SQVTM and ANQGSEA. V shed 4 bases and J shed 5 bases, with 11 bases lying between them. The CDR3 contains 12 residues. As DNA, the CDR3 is TGCAGCGTTGGGACAGTTTCTTATGGCTACACCTTC. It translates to CSVGTVSYGYTF. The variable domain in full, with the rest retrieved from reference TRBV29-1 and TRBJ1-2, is SAVISQKPSRDICQRGTSLTIQCQVDSQVTMMFWYRQQPGQSLTLIATANQGSEATYESGFVIDKFPISRPNLTFSTLTVSNMSPEDSSIYLCSVGTVSYGYTFGSGTRLTVV.

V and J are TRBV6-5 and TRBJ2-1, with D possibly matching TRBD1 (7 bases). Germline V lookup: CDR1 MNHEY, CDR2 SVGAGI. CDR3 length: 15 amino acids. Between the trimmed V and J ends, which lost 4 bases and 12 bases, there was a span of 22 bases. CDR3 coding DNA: TGTGCCAGCAGTTCGCGGGACAGCGGGTCAGGCGGGCAGTTCTTC. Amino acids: CASSSRDSGSGGQFF.

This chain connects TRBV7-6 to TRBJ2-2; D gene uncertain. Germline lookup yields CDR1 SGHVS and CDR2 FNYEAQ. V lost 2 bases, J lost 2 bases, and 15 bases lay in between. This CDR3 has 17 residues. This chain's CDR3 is CASSLQGLAENTGELFF. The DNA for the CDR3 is TGTGCCAGCAGCTTACAAGGGTTGGCAGAAAACACCGGGGAGCTGTTTTTT.

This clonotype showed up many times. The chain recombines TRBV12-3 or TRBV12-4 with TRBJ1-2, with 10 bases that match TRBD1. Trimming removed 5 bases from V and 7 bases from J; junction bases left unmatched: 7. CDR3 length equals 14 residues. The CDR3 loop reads CASSRDRGKSGYTF. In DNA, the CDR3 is TGTGCCAGCAGTAGGGACAGGGGAAAGAGTGGCTACACCTTC.

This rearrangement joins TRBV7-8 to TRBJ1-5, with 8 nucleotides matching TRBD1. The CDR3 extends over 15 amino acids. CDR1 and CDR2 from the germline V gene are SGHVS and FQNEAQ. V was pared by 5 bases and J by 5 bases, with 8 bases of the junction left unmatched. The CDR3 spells CASSTRTGQDQPQHF. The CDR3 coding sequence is TGTGCCAGCAGCACTAGGACAGGGCAGGATCAGCCCCAGCATTTT.

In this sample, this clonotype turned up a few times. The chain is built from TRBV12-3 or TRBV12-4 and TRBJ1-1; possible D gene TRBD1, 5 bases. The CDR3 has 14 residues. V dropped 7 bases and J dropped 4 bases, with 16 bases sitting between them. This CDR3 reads CASTLGGTATEAFF. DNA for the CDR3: TGTGCCAGCACCCTGGGAGGGACGGCCACTGAAGCTTTCTTT.

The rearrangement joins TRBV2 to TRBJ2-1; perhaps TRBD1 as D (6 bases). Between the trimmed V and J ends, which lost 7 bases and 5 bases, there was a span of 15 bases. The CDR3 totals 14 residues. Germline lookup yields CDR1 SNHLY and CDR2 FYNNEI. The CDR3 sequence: CASIAGEGNNEQFF. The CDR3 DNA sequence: TGTGCCAGCATAGCAGGGGAAGGAAACAATGAGCAGTTCTTC.

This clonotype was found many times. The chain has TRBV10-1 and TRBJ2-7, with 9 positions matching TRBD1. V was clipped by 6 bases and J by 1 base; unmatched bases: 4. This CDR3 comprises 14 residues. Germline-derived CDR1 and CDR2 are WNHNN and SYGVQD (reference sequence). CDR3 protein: CASSSGTGSYEQYF. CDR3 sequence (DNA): TGCGCCAGCAGCTCCGGGACAGGGTCCTACGAGCAGTACTTC.

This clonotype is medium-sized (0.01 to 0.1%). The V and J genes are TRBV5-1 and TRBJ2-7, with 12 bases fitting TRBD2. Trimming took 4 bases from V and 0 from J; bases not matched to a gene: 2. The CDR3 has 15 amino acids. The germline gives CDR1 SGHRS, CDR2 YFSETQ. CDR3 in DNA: TGCGCCAGCAGCCCGACTAGCGGGGGCTCCTACGAGCAGTACTTC. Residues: CASSPTSGGSYEQYF.

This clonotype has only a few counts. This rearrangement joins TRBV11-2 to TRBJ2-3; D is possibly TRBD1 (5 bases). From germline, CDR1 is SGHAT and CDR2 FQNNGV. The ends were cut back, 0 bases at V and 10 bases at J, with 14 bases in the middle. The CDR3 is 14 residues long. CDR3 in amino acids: CASSLEGVAKPQYF. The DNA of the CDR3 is TGTGCCAGCAGCTTAGAAGGGGTGGCTAAGCCGCAGTATTTT.

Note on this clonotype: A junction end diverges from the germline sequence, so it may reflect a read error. CDR3 sequence: CASSIGTSGYEQYF. The CDR3, as DNA: TGTGCTAGCAGCATCGGGACTAGCGGCTACGAGCAGTACTTC. The chain links TRBV7-7 to TRBJ2-7; 11 bases line up with TRBD2. Germline V gene lookup returns CDR1 SSHAT and CDR2 FNYEAQ (reference sequence). The CDR3 runs 14 residues.

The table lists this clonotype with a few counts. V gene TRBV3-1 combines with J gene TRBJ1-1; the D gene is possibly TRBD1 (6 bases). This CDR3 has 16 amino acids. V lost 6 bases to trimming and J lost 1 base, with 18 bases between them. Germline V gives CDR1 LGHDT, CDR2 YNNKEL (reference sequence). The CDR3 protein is CASRRTVGQPNTEAFF. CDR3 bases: TGTGCCAGCAGGCGAACGGTAGGACAGCCGAACACTGAAGCTTTCTTT.

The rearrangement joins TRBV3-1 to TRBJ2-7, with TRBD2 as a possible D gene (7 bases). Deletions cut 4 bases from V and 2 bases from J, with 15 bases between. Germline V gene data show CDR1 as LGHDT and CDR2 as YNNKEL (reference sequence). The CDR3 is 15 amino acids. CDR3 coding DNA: TGTGCCAGCAGCCTTGGCGGGGGCCGCACCTACGAGCAGTACTTC. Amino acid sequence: CASSLGGGRTYEQYF.

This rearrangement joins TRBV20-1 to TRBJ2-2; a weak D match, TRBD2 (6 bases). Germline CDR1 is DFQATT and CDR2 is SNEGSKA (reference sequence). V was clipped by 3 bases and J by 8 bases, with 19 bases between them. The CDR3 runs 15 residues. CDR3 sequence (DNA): TGCAGTGCTAGTCAAGTCTCACGGCGGGAAGGGGAGCTGTTTTTT. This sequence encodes CSASQVSRREGELFF.

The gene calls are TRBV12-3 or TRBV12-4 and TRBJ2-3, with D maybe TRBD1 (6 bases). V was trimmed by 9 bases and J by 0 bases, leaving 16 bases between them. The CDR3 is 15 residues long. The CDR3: CASDGPGVSTDTQYF. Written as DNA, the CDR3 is TGTGCCAGTGACGGGCCAGGGGTTAGCACAGATACGCAGTATTTT.

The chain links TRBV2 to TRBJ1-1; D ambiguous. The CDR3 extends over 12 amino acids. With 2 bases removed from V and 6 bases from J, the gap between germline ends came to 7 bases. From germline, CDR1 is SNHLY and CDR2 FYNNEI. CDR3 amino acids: CASSELVSEAFF. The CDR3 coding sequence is TGTGCCAGCAGTGAACTGGTTTCTGAAGCTTTCTTT.

The CDR3 nucleotides read TGTGCCAGCAGCTTAATCGGCGGCCAAGAGACCCAGTACTTC. This gives the protein CASSLIGGQETQYF. The rearrangement links TRBV11-2 to TRBJ2-5; D is undetermined. The CDR3 is made up of 14 amino acids. Germline loops: CDR1 SGHAT, CDR2 FQNNGV. V lost 2 bases, J lost 1 base, and 8 bases lay in between.

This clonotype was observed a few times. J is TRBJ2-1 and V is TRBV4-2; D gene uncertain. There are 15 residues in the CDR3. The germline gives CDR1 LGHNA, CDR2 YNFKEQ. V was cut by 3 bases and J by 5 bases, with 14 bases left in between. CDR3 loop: CASSQGFVTNNEQFF. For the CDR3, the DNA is TGTGCCAGCAGCCAGGGGTTCGTTACTAACAATGAGCAGTTCTTC.

CDR3 sequence: CSASLGPGGYYEQYF. The CDR3 DNA is TGCAGTGCTAGTCTTGGGCCAGGGGGTTACTACGAGCAGTACTTC. The chain links TRBV20-1 to TRBJ2-7, with 7 bases that match TRBD1. The V and J ends lost 3 bases and 3 bases, in that order; junction bases with no gene match: 11. Germline CDR1 reads DFQATT; CDR2 reads SNEGSKA (reference sequence). The CDR3 extends over 15 amino acids.